This record covers a single T cell receptor beta chain. The target antigen is unknown. The source of the sample is a study of graft-versus-host responses after intestinal transplantation. Profiled with immunoSEQ multiplex PCR; TCRdb holds only in-frame clones, not every one. This table holds around 120,000 clones, 75% to 95% found once. Germline V gives CDR1 SGHRS, CDR2 YFSETQ. The V end was cut by 5 bases, the J end by 3 bases, with 7 bases between. This CDR3 contains 12 residues. V gene TRBV5-1 combines with J gene TRBJ2-3; TRBD2 is a possible D gene (6 bases). The sequence was obtained from a human donor who received an intestinal transplant. This sample comprised unstimulated CD4+ T cells sorted from spleen or lymph node cells, obtained before intestinal transplant. This CDR3 is CASRLATDTQYF. In DNA, the CDR3 is TGCGCCAGCAGACTAGCAACAGATACGCAGTATTTT.